This T cell receptor (beta chain) was sequenced in a study of blood T cell repertoires in COVID-19 (dated by TCRdb to the early 2020s). With regard to the full study: The collaborator samples originated in the United States, Italy and Spain and spanned the acute and convalescent phases of COVID-19. Where available, HLA class I and class II types were taken from metadata supplied by the sample provider and were not determined by assay-based typing. The prospective study material was composed of cDNA or gDNA derived from T cells, B-cell-depleted T cells, or PBMCs. Samples were obtained from the ongoing ImmuneRACE study (first 160 participants) and from 1,254 subjects provided by 6 global collaborators. Sample metadata almost always included a de-identified subject ID, COVID-19 status, age in years and sex. The repertoires were released in a freely available public database meant as a resource for research on the immune response to SARS-CoV-2. Deeply sampled blood TCRbeta repertoires from subjects exposed to, actively infected with, or recovered from COVID-19 were included in the dataset.

Including the terminal cysteine and phenylalanine, the CDR3 comprises 16 residues. The read is trimmed to its CDR3 DNA, 48 bases read in frame from base 1. Trimming accounts for 4 bases at V and 7 bases at J, while the number of junction bases matched to no gene is 10. As encoded in the germline V gene, CDR1 is KGHSH while CDR2 is LQKENI. Whole blood was collected in K2EDTA tubes by collaborating institutions according to the institutions' own protocols. For TCRbeta analysis, collaborators shipped samples in one of three forms: frozen whole blood, isolated PBMCs, or DNA extracted from either of those sample types. TCRbeta CDR3 regions were amplified from genomic DNA by means of the immunoSEQ Assay, a bias-controlled multiplex PCR. The study's processing was this. The number of nucleated cells in each sample was estimated by amplification of reference gene primers within the assay. Sequence reads were collapsed and filtered to measure the absolute abundance of every unique TCRbeta CDR3 rearrangement. For each sample, productive Simpson clonality was calculated by taking the square root of Simpson's diversity index across productive rearrangements. Not all clones reach the TCRdb copy of this immuneACCESS table, which keeps in-frame sequences only. Checked studies attribute under half of the gap to unresolved V genes and leave the rest unexplained. For V, J and clone size, that table is used; D and trimming come from the DNA. The sample table records about 210,000 clones; 88% of these occur just once. The top ten constitute about 1.8% of the sample.

Worth noting for this clone: It lacks a known antigen. Base qualities were left out, and no much larger clone turns up one base away.

Study-level results and caveats: Clinical and demographic metadata were provided uncurated, with the amount varying by source and participant.

What was sequenced was peripheral blood. The clonotype originates from a man in his 70s with acute or convalescent COVID-19. The rearranged chain carries TRBV18 and TRBJ2-1, and TRBD1 aligns with 10 junction nucleotides. The DNA sequence is as follows: TGTGCCAGCTCACTCGCAGAGGGACAGGGGAAAAATGAGCAGTTCTTC. Its amino acids are CASSLAEGQGKNEQFF.